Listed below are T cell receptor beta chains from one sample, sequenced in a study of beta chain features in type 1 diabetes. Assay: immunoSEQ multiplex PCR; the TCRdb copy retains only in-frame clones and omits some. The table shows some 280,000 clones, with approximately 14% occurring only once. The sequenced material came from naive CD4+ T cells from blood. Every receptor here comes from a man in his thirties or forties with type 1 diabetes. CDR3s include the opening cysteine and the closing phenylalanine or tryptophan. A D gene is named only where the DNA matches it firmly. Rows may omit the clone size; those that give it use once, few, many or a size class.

CDR3nt: TGTGCCAGCAGCTTATCTGGCAGGTATGGGAATGAGCAGTTCTTC
CDR3aa: CASSLSGRYGNEQFF
d_gene: .
abundance: .
v_gene: TRBV7-2
j_gene: TRBJ2-1

CDR3nt: TGTGCCAGCAGCCCTGTCCCCCTGACAGAGAGCTCCTACGAGCAGTACTTC
CDR3aa: CASSPVPLTESSYEQYF
d_gene: .
abundance: few
v_gene: TRBV9
j_gene: TRBJ2-7

CDR3nt: TGCAGCGTTGAACTAGCGCTAGGGAGCGAGCAGTTCTTC
CDR3aa: CSVELALGSEQFF
d_gene: .
abundance: .
v_gene: TRBV29-1
j_gene: TRBJ2-1

CDR3nt: TGTGCCAGCAGCCTGGGGACAGGGTCCTACAATGAGCAGTTCTTC
CDR3aa: CASSLGTGSYNEQFF
d_gene: TRBD1
abundance: .
v_gene: TRBV7-9
j_gene: TRBJ2-1

CDR3nt: TGTGCCATCAACAACCCGGGCGGGAGCGGGGAGCTGTTTTTT
CDR3aa: CAINNPGGSGELFF
d_gene: TRBD2
abundance: .
v_gene: TRBV10-3
j_gene: TRBJ2-2

CDR3nt: TGTGCCAGCAGCTTACAGTCGAACACCGGGGAGCTGTTTTTT
CDR3aa: CASSLQSNTGELFF
d_gene: .
abundance: .
v_gene: TRBV7-6
j_gene: TRBJ2-2

CDR3nt: TGTGCCTGGAGCCACAGGGATGAGCAGTTCTTC
CDR3aa: CAWSHRDEQFF
d_gene: .
abundance: few
v_gene: TRBV30
j_gene: TRBJ2-1

CDR3nt: TGTGCCAGCAGCGTTCGGACTACCGGAGAGACCCAGTACTTC
CDR3aa: CASSVRTTGETQYF
d_gene: .
abundance: few
v_gene: TRBV9
j_gene: TRBJ2-5

CDR3nt: TGTGCCAGCGGCCGCGGGTATGGCTACACCTTC
CDR3aa: CASGRGYGYTF
d_gene: .
abundance: few
v_gene: TRBV6-5
j_gene: TRBJ1-2

CDR3nt: TGTGCCAGCAGCTTAGGGCAGGGCCCCTATGGCTACACCTTC
CDR3aa: CASSLGQGPYGYTF
d_gene: .
abundance: .
v_gene: TRBV7-2
j_gene: TRBJ1-2

CDR3nt: TGTGCCAGCAGAAACGGGGGGACTAGCGGATACTACGAGCAGTACTTC
CDR3aa: CASRNGGTSGYYEQYF
d_gene: TRBD2
abundance: .
v_gene: TRBV6-6
j_gene: TRBJ2-7

CDR3nt: TGCGCCAGCAGCCAAGCCCCCGGGACAGGGGGCTCTGGGGCCAACGTCCTGACTTTC
CDR3aa: CASSQAPGTGGSGANVLTF
d_gene: TRBD1
abundance: few
v_gene: TRBV4-3
j_gene: TRBJ2-6

CDR3nt: TGTGCCTCTCGCCGGGGGGACAATGAGCAGTTCTTC
CDR3aa: CASRRGDNEQFF
d_gene: TRBD2
abundance: few
v_gene: TRBV5-6
j_gene: TRBJ2-1

CDR3nt: TGCAGCGTTGTATTCAGTGAAGAGACCCAGTACTTC
CDR3aa: CSVVFSEETQYF
d_gene: .
abundance: few
v_gene: TRBV29-1
j_gene: TRBJ2-5

CDR3nt: TGTGCTAGTGGTGCCGGACTAGCGGACACCGGGGAGCTGTTTTTT
CDR3aa: CASGAGLADTGELFF
d_gene: TRBD2
abundance: .
v_gene: TRBV12-5
j_gene: TRBJ2-2

CDR3nt: TGTGCCAGCAGTCCAGACAGATTTAGCGGGAGTGGGGGGGAGACCCAGTACTTC
CDR3aa: CASSPDRFSGSGGETQYF
d_gene: TRBD2
abundance: .
v_gene: TRBV27
j_gene: TRBJ2-5

CDR3nt: TGTGCCAGCAGTTACGGAGCGGCTAGCGGAGAAGAGACCCAGTACTTC
CDR3aa: CASSYGAASGEETQYF
d_gene: TRBD2
abundance: .
v_gene: TRBV6-5
j_gene: TRBJ2-5

CDR3nt: TGTGCCAGCAGCGTAGGGGCAGAGGAGACCCAGTACTTC
CDR3aa: CASSVGAEETQYF
d_gene: .
abundance: .
v_gene: TRBV9
j_gene: TRBJ2-5

CDR3nt: TGTGCCAGCAGTTTCGGCGGAGACACTGAAGCTTTCTTT
CDR3aa: CASSFGGDTEAFF
d_gene: .
abundance: few
v_gene: TRBV28
j_gene: TRBJ1-1

CDR3nt: TGTGCCAGCTCACCACAGGAGGGGCAAGAGACCCAGTACTTC
CDR3aa: CASSPQEGQETQYF
d_gene: .
abundance: .
v_gene: TRBV18
j_gene: TRBJ2-5

CDR3nt: TGTGCCAGCAGCCACCCCGCCAGCGGGAGTACCTCCTACAATGAGCAGTTCTTC
CDR3aa: CASSHPASGSTSYNEQFF
d_gene: TRBD2
abundance: few
v_gene: TRBV7-9
j_gene: TRBJ2-1

CDR3nt: TGCGCCAGCAGCTATCAGTCAGAGACCCAGTACTTC
CDR3aa: CASSYQSETQYF
d_gene: .
abundance: few
v_gene: TRBV5-1
j_gene: TRBJ2-5

CDR3nt: TGTGCCAGCAGCTCCTCGAACACCGGGGAGCTGTTTTTT
CDR3aa: CASSSSNTGELFF
d_gene: .
abundance: .
v_gene: TRBV7-3
j_gene: TRBJ2-2

CDR3nt: TGTGCCAGCAGCTTAGTTCGGGGGGCTGATGGCTACACCTTC
CDR3aa: CASSLVRGADGYTF
d_gene: .
abundance: .
v_gene: TRBV7-8
j_gene: TRBJ1-2

CDR3nt: TGTGCCAGCAGTTTATTCCGGGACAGAGACTACGAGCAGTACTTC
CDR3aa: CASSLFRDRDYEQYF
d_gene: TRBD1
abundance: few
v_gene: TRBV28
j_gene: TRBJ2-7

CDR3nt: TGTGCCAGCAGTTTGCCGGCCTACGAGCAGTACTTC
CDR3aa: CASSLPAYEQYF
d_gene: .
abundance: few
v_gene: TRBV28
j_gene: TRBJ2-7

CDR3nt: TGTGCCAGCCAGTCCAATGAAAAACTGTTTTTT
CDR3aa: CASQSNEKLFF
d_gene: .
abundance: few
v_gene: TRBV28
j_gene: TRBJ1-4

CDR3nt: TGTGCCAGCTCACCAATCCTAGCGGGAAGCAATGAGCAGTTCTTC
CDR3aa: CASSPILAGSNEQFF
d_gene: TRBD2
abundance: .
v_gene: TRBV18
j_gene: TRBJ2-1

CDR3nt: TGTGCCAGCAGTTACCCGCCGGGACAGGGTGTACACGAGCAGTACTTC
CDR3aa: CASSYPPGQGVHEQYF
d_gene: TRBD1
abundance: few
v_gene: TRBV6-5
j_gene: TRBJ2-7

CDR3nt: TGTGCCACCAAACCTAGGGGAGGGCCGAATGAGCAGTTCTTC
CDR3aa: CATKPRGGPNEQFF
d_gene: TRBD2
abundance: .
v_gene: TRBV11-2
j_gene: TRBJ2-1

CDR3nt: TGTGCCAGCAGCTCGCTGCGGGCCGGGGAGCTGTTTTTT
CDR3aa: CASSSLRAGELFF
d_gene: .
abundance: few
v_gene: TRBV7-2
j_gene: TRBJ2-2

CDR3nt: TGTGCCAGCAGCATCGTTATTAATGTTGCGGGTGAGCAGTTCTTC
CDR3aa: CASSIVINVAGEQFF
d_gene: .
abundance: .
v_gene: TRBV7-2
j_gene: TRBJ2-1

CDR3nt: TGTGCCAGCAGCAACCCGTCCCACAGGGGCCAAAGTCTAGCCAAAAACATTCAGTACTTC
CDR3aa: CASSNPSHRGQSLAKNIQYF
d_gene: TRBD1
abundance: .
v_gene: TRBV28
j_gene: TRBJ2-4

CDR3nt: TGTGCCATCGCAGACAGGAGCTACGAGCAGTACTTC
CDR3aa: CAIADRSYEQYF
d_gene: .
abundance: .
v_gene: TRBV10-3
j_gene: TRBJ2-7

CDR3nt: TGTGCCAGCAGCTCGTGGCCAGGGGCTTCCTACAATGAGCAGTTCTTC
CDR3aa: CASSSWPGASYNEQFF
d_gene: .
abundance: few
v_gene: TRBV11-1
j_gene: TRBJ2-1

CDR3nt: TGTGCCACCAGCAGAGAGGCAGACATAGCCTACGAGCAGTACTTC
CDR3aa: CATSREADIAYEQYF
d_gene: .
abundance: few
v_gene: TRBV15
j_gene: TRBJ2-7

CDR3nt: TGTGCCAGCAGCTTAGGCGGGACCTACAATGAGCAGTTCTTC
CDR3aa: CASSLGGTYNEQFF
d_gene: .
abundance: .
v_gene: TRBV7-3
j_gene: TRBJ2-1

CDR3nt: TGTGCCAGCACCAGCTCCTACGAGCAGTACTTC
CDR3aa: CASTSSYEQYF
d_gene: .
abundance: .
v_gene: TRBV18
j_gene: TRBJ2-7

CDR3nt: TGCGCCAGCAGCCAGGGGGACCGGACAGGGGATGAGCAGTTCTTC
CDR3aa: CASSQGDRTGDEQFF
d_gene: TRBD1
abundance: many
v_gene: TRBV4-3
j_gene: TRBJ2-1

CDR3nt: TGTGCCAGCTCACCAGTCGACAGGGATGGCTACACCTTC
CDR3aa: CASSPVDRDGYTF
d_gene: TRBD1
abundance: few
v_gene: TRBV18
j_gene: TRBJ1-2

CDR3nt: TGCGCCAGCTACGCTAAACTTAAAGAGACCCAGTACTTC
CDR3aa: CASYAKLKETQYF
d_gene: .
abundance: few
v_gene: TRBV4-3
j_gene: TRBJ2-5

CDR3nt: TGCGCCAGCAGCTTCGATAGCGGGCCTTACAATGAGCAGTTCTTC
CDR3aa: CASSFDSGPYNEQFF
d_gene: TRBD2
abundance: few
v_gene: TRBV5-1
j_gene: TRBJ2-1

CDR3nt: TGTGCCAGCAGCCCCACAGGTTACAATCAGCCCCAGCATTTT
CDR3aa: CASSPTGYNQPQHF
d_gene: .
abundance: .
v_gene: TRBV28
j_gene: TRBJ1-5

CDR3nt: TGTGCCAGCAGTGCATCAACAGGGCACAGGTACTTC
CDR3aa: CASSASTGHRYF
d_gene: .
abundance: .
v_gene: TRBV6-5
j_gene: TRBJ2-7

CDR3nt: TGTGCCAGCAGCTTAGTGCCGGTAGATACGCAGTATTTT
CDR3aa: CASSLVPVDTQYF
d_gene: .
abundance: once
v_gene: TRBV7-9
j_gene: TRBJ2-3

CDR3nt: TGTGCCAGCAGGGCGCCGGGACAGGCGGACGAGCAGTACTTC
CDR3aa: CASRAPGQADEQYF
d_gene: TRBD1
abundance: few
v_gene: TRBV5-6
j_gene: TRBJ2-7

CDR3nt: TGTGCCAGTAGTATAGAGCGGGGCTATACGCAGTATTTT
CDR3aa: CASSIERGYTQYF
d_gene: .
abundance: few
v_gene: TRBV19
j_gene: TRBJ2-3

CDR3nt: TGTGCCAGCTCACGACAGGGGAACAATGAGCAGTTCTTC
CDR3aa: CASSRQGNNEQFF
d_gene: TRBD1
abundance: .
v_gene: TRBV18
j_gene: TRBJ2-1

CDR3nt: TGTGCCACCAGCAGGGAACTGGACAGTGTAGATGGCTACACCTTC
CDR3aa: CATSRELDSVDGYTF
d_gene: .
abundance: .
v_gene: TRBV15
j_gene: TRBJ1-2

CDR3nt: TGTGCCAGCAGCTATAGCGGGGTTTTGAATGAGCAGTTCTTC
CDR3aa: CASSYSGVLNEQFF
d_gene: TRBD2
abundance: few
v_gene: TRBV5-4
j_gene: TRBJ2-1

CDR3nt: TGTGCCAGCAGTTCAGGACAGGGAAAGAATGAGCAGTTCTTC
CDR3aa: CASSSGQGKNEQFF
d_gene: TRBD1
abundance: few
v_gene: TRBV28
j_gene: TRBJ2-1

CDR3nt: TGTGCCAGCTCACTACGACTAGCGGGAGGCAAGACAGATACGCAGTATTTT
CDR3aa: CASSLRLAGGKTDTQYF
d_gene: TRBD2
abundance: few
v_gene: TRBV18
j_gene: TRBJ2-3

CDR3nt: TGTGCCAGCAGCGGGGGAGGAGATACGCAGTATTTT
CDR3aa: CASSGGGDTQYF
d_gene: .
abundance: .
v_gene: TRBV13
j_gene: TRBJ2-3

CDR3nt: TGTGCCAGCAGCACCGGACAGGGCGAAGAGACCCAGTACTTC
CDR3aa: CASSTGQGEETQYF
d_gene: TRBD1
abundance: few
v_gene: TRBV28
j_gene: TRBJ2-5

CDR3nt: TGCGCCAGCAGCACGGGTCACACTGGGACCGGGGAGCTGTTTTTT
CDR3aa: CASSTGHTGTGELFF
d_gene: .
abundance: .
v_gene: TRBV5-1
j_gene: TRBJ2-2

CDR3nt: TGTGCCAGCCCGGGGGGGGAAGAGACCCAGTACTTC
CDR3aa: CASPGGEETQYF
d_gene: TRBD2
abundance: .
v_gene: TRBV5-4
j_gene: TRBJ2-5

CDR3nt: TGTGCCAGCAGCTTACGACAAATCGCCAACACCGGGGAGCTGTTTTTT
CDR3aa: CASSLRQIANTGELFF
d_gene: .
abundance: few
v_gene: TRBV7-2
j_gene: TRBJ2-2